The 7 T cell receptor beta chains in this list originate from one sample, sequenced in a study of blood T cell repertoires in COVID-19. Data came from immunoSEQ multiplex PCR; TCRdb stores just in-frame clones and leaves some out. The sample holds just over 150,000 clones, roughly 90% seen once. The specimen sequenced was PBMCs or T cells enriched from blood (not recorded which). The receptors were gathered from a woman aged 45-59 years who had recovered from COVID-19.

V usage is TRBV18 and J usage is TRBJ1-2; D ambiguous. The CDR3 totals 14 residues. The V gene lost 0 bases and the J gene lost 3 bases, with 8 bases spanning the gap. The germline V gene encodes CDR1 KGHSH and CDR2 LQKENI. The CDR3 loop reads CASSPPGRHYGYTF. The DNA for the CDR3 is TGTGCCAGCTCACCACCGGGCAGGCACTATGGCTACACCTTC.

J is TRBJ2-7 and V is TRBV4-3, with 10 positions matching TRBD1. Looked up from germline, CDR1 is LGHNA and CDR2 is YSLEER. The CDR3 runs to 13 residues. V shed 4 bases, J shed 5 bases, and the junction held 2 bases outside the gene matches. This CDR3 is CASSRDRGDEQYF. The CDR3 region has the DNA TGCGCCAGCAGCCGGGACAGGGGCGACGAGCAGTACTTC.

The chain is built from TRBV6-5 and TRBJ1-1, with D perhaps matching TRBD1 (5 bases). The germline CDR1 and CDR2 sequences are MNHEY and SVGAGI. The CDR3 extends over 12 amino acids. V was pared by 4 bases and J by 7 bases, with 10 bases between. The CDR3 protein is CASSSQGFEAFF. The DNA for the CDR3 is TGTGCCAGCAGTTCGCAGGGTTTTGAAGCTTTCTTT.

V usage is TRBV7-9 and J usage is TRBJ2-2; D may be TRBD1 (6 bases). Germline loops: CDR1 SEHNR, CDR2 FQNEAQ (reference sequence). The CDR3 has 17 amino acids. The germline V and J ends were trimmed by 3 bases and 2 bases, with 16 bases remaining between them. The CDR3 DNA sequence: TGTGCCAGCAGCTTCCGAGGGGGACAAATAAACACCGGGGAGCTGTTTTTT. This codes for CASSFRGGQINTGELFF.

The chain has TRBV5-4 and TRBJ2-7; a possible D gene is TRBD1 (6 bases). V lost 0 bases, J lost 4 bases, and 11 bases lay in between. This CDR3 has 14 amino acids. CDR1 SGHNT and CDR2 YYREEE come from the germline V gene (reference sequence). CDR3 DNA: TGTGCCAGCAGCTTGGCCACAGGGAGATACGAGCAGTACTTC. This codes for CASSLATGRYEQYF.

This clone has more than one count but fewer than ten. The chain recombines TRBV3-1 (or the pseudogene TRBV3-2) with TRBJ1-6, with 9 positions matching TRBD1. The V segment lost 5 bases and the J segment 9 bases; nucleotides outside the gene matches: 5. The germline V gene encodes CDR1 LGHDT and CDR2 YNNKEL (reference sequence). CDR3 length: 14 amino acids. For the CDR3, the DNA is TGTGCCAGCAGCTCGCCGGGACAGGGTTCACCCCTCCACTTT. Its translation is CASSSPGQGSPLHF.

This clone was seen just once. The gene calls are TRBV10-3 and TRBJ2-3, with TRBD1 matching over 7 bases. From germline, CDR1 is ENHRY and CDR2 SYGVKD. The ends lost 3 bases at V and 3 bases at J; junction bases unmatched: 3. The CDR3 runs to 14 residues. The CDR3 DNA reads as TGTGCCATCAGTGACTCGGACAGGACAGATACGCAGTATTTT. Translation gives CAISDSDRTDTQYF.